This T cell receptor beta chain was sequenced during a study of regulatory T cells in long-lasting Graves disease. Study-level findings and limits: When disease was persistent, TRBV28, TRBJ1-2 and TRBJ2-5 were the favored segments.

The time point was: newly diagnosed GD, antithyroid drugs for less than 3 months. Scientists built the TCR library using RNA that was extracted from PBMCs. Construction of the TCR beta libraries employed iRepertoire HTBI primers in conjunction with Arm-PCR of CDR3 regions. TCRdb itself ran the multiplex PCR reads through MiXCR, one entry per CDR3 protein. The sample has around 460,000 distinct CDR3 sequences; 14% are singletons. There are many counts of this clonotype. Its antigen is currently unknown. Trimming cost V 5 bases and J 0 bases, with 14 bases left between them. CDR3 length: 17 residues. Germline loops: CDR1 SGHVS, CDR2 FQNEAQ. This sample was also put to use in a study of T cells in Graves' hyperthyroidism and ophthalmopathy.

The chain has TRBV7-8 and TRBJ1-6; possibly TRBD1 for D (5 bases). The clonotype comes from a woman between 45 and 60 years old with Graves disease. Sequencing was performed on peripheral blood mononuclear cells (PBMCs), taken at new diagnosis, from a patient treated with antithyroid drugs. The CDR3: CASSPRDRSSYNSPLHF. CDR3 DNA sequence: TGTGCCAGCAGCCCCCGGGACCGAAGCTCCTATAATTCACCCCTCCACTTT.